The source of this T cell receptor beta chain is a study of control samples from healthy donors and cancer patients. With V trimmed by 5 bases and J by 8 bases, 6 bases remained unmatched. This CDR3 has 14 amino acids. Germline-derived CDR1 and CDR2 are KGHSH and LQKENI. This table comes from immunoSEQ multiplex PCR, and its TCRdb copy is limited to in-frame clones, with some not included. The data show more than 150,000 clones, about 93% seen once. The gene calls are TRBV18 and TRBJ1-4; 9 nucleotides agree with TRBD1. The sample consisted of blood. This TCR derives from a woman aged 25 to 39 in good health. In DNA form, the CDR3 reads TGTGCCAGCTCAACCGGGACAGGGAACGAAAAACTGTTTTTT. Protein sequence: CASSTGTGNEKLFF.